Each of the 31 T cell receptor beta chains below was sequenced from the same sample in a study of neoadjuvant anti-PD-1 for oral cavity cancer. TCRdb's copy holds only in-frame clones and misses some; the assay was immunoSEQ multiplex PCR. The data hold approximately 37,000 clones, with over 30% observed a single time. Time point described: after neoadjuvant nivolumab, at surgical resection. Specimen: tumor tissue, collected after nivolumab (anti-PD-1) treatment. The receptor set was obtained from a person aged 35-80 years with oral cavity squamous cell carcinoma.

V usage is TRBV27 and J usage is TRBJ2-7, with 11 bases lining up with TRBD2. The germline CDR1 and CDR2 sequences are MNHEY and SMNVEV (reference sequence). The trim removed 6 bases at V and 3 bases at J, leaving 7 bases unmatched. The CDR3 spans 15 residues. CDR3 in amino acids: CASRISGRALYEQYF. CDR3 nucleotides: TGTGCCAGCAGAATTAGCGGGAGGGCCCTCTACGAGCAGTACTTC.

This clone was seen only a few times. The chain has TRBV9 and TRBJ2-5; D may be TRBD1 (6 bases). V lost 3 bases to trimming and J lost 0 bases, with 12 bases between them. Germline V gives CDR1 SGDLS, CDR2 YYNGEE. The CDR3 runs to 15 residues. In DNA, the CDR3 is TGTGCCAGCAGCGAGGGGGACAAACACCAAGAGACCCAGTACTTC. Translated: CASSEGDKHQETQYF. The whole variable domain, remainder taken from reference TRBV9 and TRBJ2-5, is DSGVTQTPKHLITATGQRVTLRCSPRSGDLSVYWYQQSLDQGLQFLIQYYNGEERAKGNILERFSAQQFPDLHSELNLSSLELGDSALYFCASSEGDKHQETQYFGPGTRLLVL.

This clone was counted many times. This rearrangement joins TRBV9 to TRBJ1-3; D gene ambiguous. The germline CDR1 and CDR2 sequences are SGDLS and YYNGEE. V was trimmed by 0 bases and J by 0 bases, leaving 7 bases between them. The CDR3 is 15 amino acids. CDR3 in DNA: TGTGCCAGCAGCGTAGGTAAAGACTCTGGAAACACCATATATTTT. Translation: CASSVGKDSGNTIYF.

This clone has a single count. The genes are TRBV4-1 and TRBJ1-4; a possible D gene is TRBD1 (6 bases). V dropped 0 bases and J dropped 6 bases, with 29 bases sitting between them. Per the germline V gene, CDR1 is MGHRA and CDR2 is YSYEKL. The CDR3 has 21 residues. CDR3 in amino acids: CASSQDPAVGGPAGLYEKLFF. The CDR3 nucleotides are TGCGCCAGCAGCCAAGATCCGGCAGTTGGGGGCCCCGCGGGACTATATGAAAAACTGTTTTTT.

Ten or more counts support this clone. This chain links TRBV11-2 with TRBJ2-3, with 14 bases fitting TRBD2. This CDR3 comprises 18 residues. With V trimmed by 1 base and J by 3 bases, 6 bases remained unmatched. Germline CDR1 reads SGHAT; CDR2 reads FQNNGV. Here the CDR3 DNA reads TGTGCCAGCAGCTTAGTCCCGACTAGCGGGGGGGCTACAGATACGCAGTATTTT. It translates to CASSLVPTSGGATDTQYF.

The chain is built from TRBV15 and TRBJ1-1; 9 bases agree with TRBD1. Germline-derived CDR1 and CDR2 are LNHNV and YYDKDF (reference sequence). J gave up 8 bases and V 4 bases, and 2 bases lay outside the gene matches. The CDR3 is 12 amino acids. The CDR3 sequence is CATSTGQGEAFF. CDR3 sequence (DNA): TGTGCCACCAGCACCGGACAGGGGGAAGCTTTCTTT. The entire variable domain, with the rest obtained from reference TRBV15 and TRBJ1-1, is as follows: DAMVIQNPRYQVTQFGKPVTLSCSQTLNHNVMYWYQQKSSQAPKLLFHYYDKDFNNEADTPDNFQSRRPNTSFCFLDIRSPGLGDTAMYLCATSTGQGEAFFGQGTRLTVV.

The chain has TRBV11-2 and TRBJ2-7; 10 nucleotides align to TRBD2. Trimming removed 5 bases from V and 3 bases from J; junction bases left unmatched: 10. This CDR3 has 16 amino acids. The germline gives CDR1 SGHAT, CDR2 FQNNGV. In DNA form, the CDR3 reads TGTGCCAGCAGCCCCCTGGGGGGACTAGCGAGCTACGAGCAGTACTTC. This codes for CASSPLGGLASYEQYF.

This clone was seen a few times. This chain connects TRBV11-2 to TRBJ2-1; D unresolved. Trimming shortened V by 5 bases and J by 2 bases, and 7 bases separated the two germline ends. CDR3 size: 13 residues. Germline V gene lookup returns CDR1 SGHAT and CDR2 FQNNGV. CDR3 bases: TGTGCCAGCAGCACACGGACCTACAATGAGCAGTTCTTC. Translated: CASSTRTYNEQFF.

This chain uses TRBV2 with TRBJ1-5; D gene ambiguous. The germline V gene encodes CDR1 SNHLY and CDR2 FYNNEI. This CDR3 has 14 amino acids. Trimming stripped 6 bases from V and 2 bases from J, with 11 bases between. In nucleotides, the CDR3 is TGTGCCAGCAGGGCCGAAGCAGGCAATCAGCCCCAGCATTTT. It yields the protein CASRAEAGNQPQHF.

This clone was detected only a few times. The chain recombines TRBV28 with TRBJ2-1, with TRBD2 matching over 7 bases. The germline V gene has CDR1 MDHEN and CDR2 SYDVKM. The ends lost 4 bases at V and 6 bases at J; junction bases unmatched: 15. The CDR3 is 17 amino acids. In DNA, the CDR3 is TGTGCCAGCAGTTCCCCAACTTTGTGGGAGGGAGGCAATGAGCAGTTCTTC. Translating gives CASSSPTLWEGGNEQFF.

The chain combines TRBV7-2 with TRBJ2-5; no firm D call. CDR3 length: 11 amino acids. The V end was cut by 5 bases, the J end by 5 bases, with 6 bases between. Germline loops: CDR1 SGHTA, CDR2 FQGNSA. For the CDR3, the DNA is TGTGCCAGCAGCCCGAAGGAGACCCAGTACTTC. Translation: CASSPKETQYF.

The V gene is TRBV7-9, the J gene TRBJ2-3; D perhaps matches TRBD2 (5 bases). The CDR3 is 15 amino acids. CDR1 and CDR2 from the germline V gene are SEHNR and FQNEAQ (reference sequence). Trimming cost V 3 bases and J 0 bases, with 10 bases left between them. The CDR3 DNA follows: TGTGCCAGCAGCTTGGACTTCTATAGCACAGATACGCAGTATTTT. This sequence encodes CASSLDFYSTDTQYF.

This clone has just a few counts. This rearrangement joins TRBV28 to TRBJ2-3; D unclear. The ends were cut back, 3 bases at V and 6 bases at J, with 16 bases in the middle. Per germline, CDR1 MDHEN and CDR2 SYDVKM. The CDR3 covers 15 residues. The CDR3 reads CASSLNPRASDTQYF. The CDR3, as DNA: TGTGCCAGCAGTTTGAACCCCCGGGCCTCGGATACGCAGTATTTT.

This clone was counted between two and nine times. The chain uses TRBV9 and TRBJ1-2, with D maybe TRBD1 (5 bases). Germline loops: CDR1 SGDLS, CDR2 YYNGEE. This CDR3 has 12 amino acids. Trimming shortened V by 3 bases and J by 4 bases, and 7 bases separated the two germline ends. CDR3 DNA: TGTGCCAGCAGCGATAGGGGCTATGGCTACACCTTC. Encoded protein: CASSDRGYGYTF.

This clone has just a few counts. The rearrangement links TRBV6-1 to TRBJ2-1, with 7 bases fitting TRBD1. CDR3 length: 16 residues. Germline V gives CDR1 MNHNS, CDR2 SASEGT. The V gene end was trimmed by 1 base and the J gene end by 8 bases; junction bases not matched to a gene: 11. The CDR3 DNA follows: TGTGCCAGCAGTGAAGGATTGGGGACAGCTCCGGATGAGCAGTTCTTC. Protein product: CASSEGLGTAPDEQFF.

This clone has more than one count but fewer than ten. This rearrangement joins TRBV4-1 to TRBJ1-1; D gene unclear. CDR1 and CDR2 (germline): MGHRA, YSYEKL. Trimming stripped 1 base from V and 1 base from J, with 16 bases between. There are 17 residues in the CDR3. DNA for the CDR3: TGCGCCAGCAGCCAAGCGGGGTTAGGGCAGGCGAACACTGAAGCTTTCTTT. Its protein product is CASSQAGLGQANTEAFF.

This clone was seen repeatedly, ten times or more. J is TRBJ2-7 and V is TRBV2; D may be TRBD1 (6 bases). Trimming removed 7 bases from V and 1 base from J, with 17 bases in between. In germline, CDR1 is SNHLY, CDR2 FYNNEI. This CDR3 spans 15 amino acids. The CDR3 protein is CASNAGALPSYEQYF. The CDR3 nucleotides read TGTGCCAGCAATGCAGGGGCCCTCCCTTCCTACGAGCAGTACTTC.

CDR3 residues: CASGQWNTEAFF. CDR3 coding DNA: TGTGCCAGCGGTCAGTGGAACACTGAAGCTTTCTTT. This chain links TRBV9 with TRBJ1-1; D unclear. Germline CDR1 reads SGDLS; CDR2 reads YYNGEE. With 7 bases removed from V and 1 base from J, the gap between germline ends came to 8 bases. The CDR3 runs 12 residues.

This clone was found a few times. This sequence joins TRBV7-3 and TRBJ2-2; D is unclear. CDR3 length: 13 amino acids. V gave up 4 bases and J gave up 0 bases, with 3 bases separating them. Germline loops: CDR1 SGHTA, CDR2 FQGTGA. In DNA form, the CDR3 reads TGTGCCAGCAGCTCCTCGAACACCGGGGAGCTGTTTTTT. Residues: CASSSSNTGELFF.

V is TRBV27 and J is TRBJ2-1, with TRBD2 matching over 12 bases. This CDR3 is built from 16 residues. Germline CDR1 MNHEY, CDR2 SMNVEV (reference sequence). V lost 5 bases, J lost 7 bases, and 9 bases stayed unmatched. CDR3 nucleotides: TGTGCCAGCAGTCCCGGACTAGCGGGGCGGGGAAATGAGCAGTTCTTC. Its protein product is CASSPGLAGRGNEQFF.

The V call is TRBV5-4, the J call TRBJ1-5, with 7 bases fitting TRBD1. Germline CDR1 reads SGHNT; CDR2 reads YYREEE (reference sequence). V shed 0 bases, J shed 5 bases, and the junction held 8 bases outside the gene matches. The CDR3 is 16 residues long. CDR3 sequence (DNA): TGTGCCAGCAGCTTGGGCCCCGACAGGGTGGATCAGCCCCAGCATTTT. Protein product: CASSLGPDRVDQPQHF.

The CDR3 loop reads CASSVTVTVYGYTF. The DNA for the CDR3 is TGTGCCAGCAGTGTTACCGTGACAGTCTATGGCTACACCTTC. This chain links TRBV11-1 with TRBJ1-2, with a tentative D call TRBD1 (5 bases). Trimming cost V 6 bases and J 4 bases, with 15 bases left between them. The CDR3 covers 14 residues. Germline CDR1 is SGHAT and CDR2 is FQDESV (reference sequence).

The chain joins TRBV6-5 to TRBJ2-5; D assignment may be TRBD1 or TRBD2 (5 bases each). CDR1 and CDR2 (germline): MNHEY, SVGAGI. V lost 0 bases to trimming and J lost 4 bases, with 9 bases between them. There are 14 residues in the CDR3. CDR3 residues: CASSYSIGAETQYF. The CDR3 DNA sequence: TGTGCCAGCAGTTACTCGATCGGGGCAGAGACCCAGTACTTC.

This chain joins TRBV6-1 and TRBJ2-2; 15 bases map to TRBD2. Losses at the gene ends were 5 bases for V and 5 bases for J; bases not matched to a gene: 6. From germline, CDR1 is MNHNS and CDR2 SASEGT. CDR3 size: 17 residues. The CDR3 DNA sequence: TGTGCCAGCAGTAAAGGACTAGCGGGGGGGCAAACCGGGGAGCTGTTTTTT. Its translation: CASSKGLAGGQTGELFF.

The chain has TRBV9 and TRBJ1-1; D is possibly TRBD1 (5 bases). CDR3 length: 13 residues. With 0 bases removed from V and 7 bases from J, the gap between germline ends came to 10 bases. Germline CDR1 is SGDLS and CDR2 is YYNGEE. The CDR3 bases are TGTGCCAGCAGCGTAGGTCCAGGGAATGAAGCTTTCTTT. Its translation: CASSVGPGNEAFF.

J is TRBJ2-2 and V is TRBV7-3; D ambiguous. Germline CDR1 SGHTA, CDR2 FQGTGA. The CDR3 contains 14 residues. Deletions cut 5 bases from V and 6 bases from J, with 13 bases between. The CDR3 coding sequence is TGTGCCAGCAGCATCGCAATAGGTCCCGGGGAGCTGTTTTTT. Protein sequence: CASSIAIGPGELFF.

This sequence joins TRBV27 and TRBJ2-7, with 11 bases lining up with TRBD1. The CDR3 is 15 residues long. Germline CDR1 is MNHEY and CDR2 is SMNVEV (reference sequence). J was trimmed by 4 bases and V by 5 bases; bases with no gene match: 7. The CDR3 spells CASSQPGQGVYEQYF. CDR3 DNA sequence: TGTGCCAGCAGTCAACCGGGACAGGGGGTTTACGAGCAGTACTTC.

There are a few counts of this clone. The chain uses TRBV11-2 and TRBJ2-7, with D possibly called TRBD1 or TRBD2 (5 bases each). The CDR3 extends over 17 amino acids. Germline assignment: CDR1 SGHAT and CDR2 FQNNGV. Trimming shortened V by 4 bases and J by 0 bases, and 19 bases separated the two germline ends. In DNA form, the CDR3 reads TGTGCCAGCAGCTCTCGCCGCCAAGGGGAGTCCTCCTACGAGCAGTACTTC. It encodes CASSSRRQGESSYEQYF.

The V and J genes are TRBV27 and TRBJ1-5; a possible D gene is TRBD1 (6 bases). V lost 5 bases and J lost 4, with 12 bases in between. The germline V gene has CDR1 MNHEY and CDR2 SMNVEV (reference sequence). This CDR3 contains 14 residues. Here the CDR3 DNA reads TGTGCCAGCAGTCTAGGGGGGATAAATCAGCCCCAGCATTTT. Its protein product is CASSLGGINQPQHF.

The rearrangement joins TRBV15 to TRBJ1-4, with 8 positions matching TRBD1. Trimming removed 5 bases from V and 3 bases from J; junction bases left unmatched: 5. The CDR3 length is 15 residues. Germline-derived CDR1 and CDR2 are LNHNV and YYDKDF (reference sequence). CDR3 nucleotide sequence: TGTGCCACCAGCGGACCGACAGGGGCTAATGAAAAACTGTTTTTT. This codes for CATSGPTGANEKLFF. The whole variable domain, remainder taken from reference TRBV15 and TRBJ1-4, is DAMVIQNPRYQVTQFGKPVTLSCSQTLNHNVMYWYQQKSSQAPKLLFHYYDKDFNNEADTPDNFQSRRPNTSFCFLDIRSPGLGDTAMYLCATSGPTGANEKLFFGSGTQLSVL.

A few counts support this clone. The chain couples TRBV9 to TRBJ1-1; 8 positions agree with TRBD1. V dropped 2 bases and J dropped 10; count of bases not matched to a gene: 7. The germline V gene encodes CDR1 SGDLS and CDR2 YYNGEE. This CDR3 has 13 residues. CDR3 in amino acids: CASSVRTGGRAFF. The CDR3 DNA reads TGTGCCAGCAGCGTTCGTACAGGGGGTCGAGCTTTCTTT.